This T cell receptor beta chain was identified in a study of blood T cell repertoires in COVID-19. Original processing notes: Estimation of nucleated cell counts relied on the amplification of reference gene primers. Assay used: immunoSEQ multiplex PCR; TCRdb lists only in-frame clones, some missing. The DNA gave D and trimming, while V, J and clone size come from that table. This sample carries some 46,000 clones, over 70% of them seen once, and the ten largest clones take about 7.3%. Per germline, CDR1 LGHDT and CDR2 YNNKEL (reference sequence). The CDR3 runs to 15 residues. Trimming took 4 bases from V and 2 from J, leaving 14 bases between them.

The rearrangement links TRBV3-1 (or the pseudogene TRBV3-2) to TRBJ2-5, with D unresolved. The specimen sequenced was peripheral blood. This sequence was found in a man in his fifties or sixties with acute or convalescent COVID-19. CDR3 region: CASSRSLGDQETQYF. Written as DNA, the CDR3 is TGTGCCAGCAGCCGAAGCCTTGGAGATCAAGAGACCCAGTACTTC.